A selection of T cell receptor beta chains follows, all from one sample in a study of monozygotic twins with inflammatory bowel disease. TCRdb re-called the 5' RACE reads and gives one entry per CDR3 protein, without DNA. The sample totals around 410,000 distinct CDR3 sequences. Sequences were obtained from blood. These receptors were collected from a human donor with ulcerative colitis or Crohn's disease, or a healthy co-twin of an affected twin (not recorded which). CDR3s include the opening cysteine and the closing phenylalanine or tryptophan.

CDR3 protein: CASSVPRTHSSPSTDTQYF
V gene: TRBV9
J gene: TRBJ2-3

CDR3 protein: CASRGAGNSPLHF
V gene: TRBV7-9
J gene: TRBJ1-6

CDR3 protein: CASPGANTEAFF
V gene: TRBV2
J gene: TRBJ1-1

CDR3 protein: CATSDSPDRDGDQPQHF
V gene: TRBV24-1
J gene: TRBJ1-5

CDR3 protein: CASSLAGSRLNIEQFF
V gene: TRBV7-9
J gene: TRBJ2-1

CDR3 protein: CASSPATGADTQYF
V gene: TRBV18
J gene: TRBJ2-3

CDR3 protein: CASSQQQGHEQYF
V gene: TRBV7-2
J gene: TRBJ2-7

CDR3 protein: CASRLLAGPQETQYF
V gene: TRBV7-2
J gene: TRBJ2-5

CDR3 protein: CATSEPGLERKFF
V gene: TRBV24-1
J gene: TRBJ2-1

CDR3 protein: CASSPSGVAETQYF
V gene: TRBV18
J gene: TRBJ2-5

CDR3 protein: CASITGIFSTDTQYF
V gene: TRBV12-3/TRBV12-4
J gene: TRBJ2-3

CDR3 protein: CASSPGAGIGYTF
V gene: TRBV7-9
J gene: TRBJ1-2

CDR3 protein: CASSLGGSNYEQYF
V gene: TRBV7-9
J gene: TRBJ2-7

CDR3 protein: CATRGLHTGELFF
V gene: TRBV24-1
J gene: TRBJ2-2

CDR3 protein: CASKGAGDEQFF
V gene: TRBV5-4
J gene: TRBJ2-1

CDR3 protein: CASSQSYNQPQHF
V gene: TRBV11-2
J gene: TRBJ1-5

CDR3 protein: CASSPAPGTTISEQFF
V gene: TRBV18
J gene: TRBJ2-1

CDR3 protein: CASSFLGRSMDEQFF
V gene: TRBV5-1
J gene: TRBJ2-1

CDR3 protein: CASSRGLAGGSYEQYF
V gene: TRBV18
J gene: TRBJ2-7

CDR3 protein: CASSTRGARRYF
V gene: TRBV5-4
J gene: TRBJ2-7

CDR3 protein: CASSQGGAFTPTNTQYF
V gene: TRBV7-6
J gene: TRBJ2-3

CDR3 protein: CASSAQRGADQPQHF
V gene: TRBV18
J gene: TRBJ1-5

CDR3 protein: CASSSASAGELFF
V gene: TRBV11-2
J gene: TRBJ2-2

CDR3 protein: CASSLGGLPYQETQYF
V gene: TRBV7-9
J gene: TRBJ2-5

CDR3 protein: CASSLGDYPKYQETQYF
V gene: TRBV27
J gene: TRBJ2-5

CDR3 protein: CASSPVSQGGYEQYF
V gene: TRBV18
J gene: TRBJ2-7

CDR3 protein: CASSLWGAYEQYF
V gene: TRBV5-6
J gene: TRBJ2-7

CDR3 protein: CAISEGQAKGYEQYF
V gene: TRBV10-3
J gene: TRBJ2-7

CDR3 protein: CAISDHGGSYEQYF
V gene: TRBV10-3
J gene: TRBJ2-7

CDR3 protein: CATSIEVLQGAVLFF
V gene: TRBV15
J gene: TRBJ1-4

CDR3 protein: CASSRETGELFF
V gene: TRBV7-9
J gene: TRBJ2-2

CDR3 protein: CSVIGGASYNEQFF
V gene: TRBV29-1
J gene: TRBJ2-1

CDR3 protein: CASSLGASGRFGEQFF
V gene: TRBV7-8
J gene: TRBJ2-1

CDR3 protein: CASSVTPGLAGADTQYF
V gene: TRBV9
J gene: TRBJ2-3

CDR3 protein: CASSLSRQSYEQYF
V gene: TRBV5-1
J gene: TRBJ2-7

CDR3 protein: CASLRGMNTEAFF
V gene: TRBV6-5
J gene: TRBJ1-1

CDR3 protein: CASTILPPGGTEAFF
V gene: TRBV6-1
J gene: TRBJ1-1

CDR3 protein: CASSRPDPGDTQYF
V gene: TRBV5-1
J gene: TRBJ2-3

CDR3 protein: CASSLGQNERGYTF
V gene: TRBV7-8
J gene: TRBJ1-2

CDR3 protein: CASSLRGEGDTQYF
V gene: TRBV7-2
J gene: TRBJ2-3

CDR3 protein: CASSLGVLAGDNEQFF
V gene: TRBV5-1
J gene: TRBJ2-1

CDR3 protein: CASSLASSGEYTQYF
V gene: TRBV7-2
J gene: TRBJ2-3

CDR3 protein: CAWSVQLDNEKLFF
V gene: TRBV30
J gene: TRBJ1-4

CDR3 protein: CASSPAVLATHNEQFF
V gene: TRBV5-4
J gene: TRBJ2-1

CDR3 protein: CASSGYDNEQFF
V gene: TRBV12-3/TRBV12-4
J gene: TRBJ2-1

CDR3 protein: CASSFLPGGLSSYEQYF
V gene: TRBV7-2
J gene: TRBJ2-7

CDR3 protein: CASRNEGQGFGYTF
V gene: TRBV28
J gene: TRBJ1-2

CDR3 protein: CASNYHLRRNALGNTIYF
V gene: TRBV5-1
J gene: TRBJ1-3

CDR3 protein: CATSGTGDTQYF
V gene: TRBV15
J gene: TRBJ2-3

CDR3 protein: CASSFPGRTDTQYF
V gene: TRBV7-2
J gene: TRBJ2-3

CDR3 protein: CASRFWKVYQPQHF
V gene: TRBV12-2
J gene: TRBJ1-5

CDR3 protein: CASSLAASGRADTQYF
V gene: TRBV11-2
J gene: TRBJ2-3

CDR3 protein: CASTAGQKGDEQYF
V gene: TRBV27
J gene: TRBJ2-7